Listed below are T cell receptor beta chains from one sample, sequenced in a study of blood T cell repertoires in COVID-19. The method was immunoSEQ multiplex PCR; TCRdb's version includes in-frame clones alone and lacks a portion of them. The sample gives 260,000 or so clones, 75% to 85% of which show up once; 7.5% is in the top ten. The sample comprised peripheral blood. The receptors come from a woman aged 80 or over with COVID-19, enrolled during active disease. Both conserved end residues are part of each CDR3. Each record gives: clone size, J gene, V gene, D gene, CDR3 DNA, CDR3 protein. D genes are given only for firm matches. Some rows have no size entry. The others give once, few or many, or a class for an expanded clone.

>.|TRBJ2-3|TRBV7-2|.
TGTGCCAGCAGCTTTCTCACAGATACGCAGTATTTT
CASSFLTDTQYF
>.|TRBJ2-7|TRBV19|TRBD1
TGTGCCAGTAGTATAGGTTACGACAGGGTCTACGAGCAGTACTTC
CASSIGYDRVYEQYF
>.|TRBJ1-4|TRBV2|TRBD1
TGTGCCAGCACAGGGGACAGTGAAAAACTGTTTTTT
CASTGDSEKLFF
>few|TRBJ2-3|TRBV25-1|.
TGTGCCAGCAGTGGGGGGGACGATTATAGCACAGATACGCAGTATTTT
CASSGGDDYSTDTQYF
>few|TRBJ2-5|TRBV3-1/TRBV3-2|.
TGTGCCAGCAGCCGGAGCGGTGAAGAGACCCAGTACTTC
CASSRSGEETQYF
>.|TRBJ1-5|TRBV19|.
TGTGCCAGTAGTCCCCCGCGGGACGGTTCTCATCAGCCCCAGCATTTT
CASSPPRDGSHQPQHF
>.|TRBJ1-6|TRBV5-6|.
TGTGCCAGCAGCGTTGACAGGTTCGGATCACCCCTCCACTTT
CASSVDRFGSPLHF
>few|TRBJ2-3|TRBV5-1|TRBD2
TGCGCCAGCAGCGGGCGGGAGGGAGTAGATACGCAGTATTTT
CASSGREGVDTQYF
>.|TRBJ2-5|TRBV18|TRBD1
TGTGCCAGCTTTTCGCGACAGGGACGCGACAAAGAGACCCAGTACTTC
CASFSRQGRDKETQYF
>.|TRBJ1-2|TRBV3-1/TRBV3-2|TRBD1
TGTGCCAGCAGCTTTCCGGGACAGCTTTGGGAGGGCTACACCTTC
CASSFPGQLWEGYTF
>once|TRBJ2-2|TRBV18|.
TGTGCCAGCTCACCACCGCGGACACGTAACACCGGGGAGCTGTTTTTT
CASSPPRTRNTGELFF
>once|TRBJ2-1|TRBV21-1|.
TGTGCCAGCAGCAAATGCGGGAGAGTCTACAATGAGCAGTTCTTC
CASSKCGRVYNEQFF
>.|TRBJ1-2|TRBV5-1|.
TGCGCCAGCAGCTTGGACCGGCCGGGTATGTCGGCTAACTATGGCTACACCTTC
CASSLDRPGMSANYGYTF
>.|TRBJ2-5|TRBV5-6|TRBD2
TGTGCCAGCAGCTCTAGACCCCCCGGGGGGCAAGAGACCCAGTACTTC
CASSSRPPGGQETQYF
>.|TRBJ2-3|TRBV5-4|.
TGTGCTCATCGCGGGGGCGCCGATACGCAGTATTTT
CAHRGGADTQYF
>once|TRBJ1-1|TRBV5-5|.
TGTGCCAGCAGCGATACAGGGAACACTGAAGCTTTCTTT
CASSDTGNTEAFF
>.|TRBJ2-5|TRBV6-1|TRBD2
TGTGCCAGCAGTGACAGCGGGATCCAAGAGACCCAGTACTTC
CASSDSGIQETQYF
>.|TRBJ2-7|TRBV28|TRBD2
TGTGCCAGCAGTTTGCATTGGGAGGGCGGGTACGAGCAGTACTTC
CASSLHWEGGYEQYF
>.|TRBJ2-2|TRBV11-3|.
TGTGCCAGCAGCTTAAGTAGACTGAACACCGGGGAGCTGTTTTTT
CASSLSRLNTGELFF
>.|TRBJ1-1|TRBV5-1|.
TGCGCCAGCAGCTCTTCCGGGTTTTCGAACACTGAAGCTTTCTTT
CASSSSGFSNTEAFF
>few|TRBJ1-4|TRBV30|TRBD1
TGTGCCTGGAGTGTATGGGACAGGGATGAAAAACTGTTTTTT
CAWSVWDRDEKLFF
>.|TRBJ1-3|TRBV28|.
TGTGCCAGCAGTCAAGGACTCGGGGTCGATGATCGGTCTGGAAACACCATATATTTT
CASSQGLGVDDRSGNTIYF
>.|TRBJ2-1|TRBV7-9|TRBD2
TGTGCCAGCAGCAATAATCCGGGACTAGCGGGACGGAGCTCCTACAATGAGCAGTTCTTC
CASSNNPGLAGRSSYNEQFF
>.|TRBJ2-2|TRBV4-2|TRBD2
TGTGCCAGCAGCCAAGAGGATCGTTTAGCGGGGGCGAACACCGGGGAGCTGTTTTTT
CASSQEDRLAGANTGELFF
>once|TRBJ1-2|TRBV5-1|.
TGCGCCAGCAGCTTGGGGGACAACCATGGCTACACCTTC
CASSLGDNHGYTF
>once|TRBJ1-1|TRBV28|.
TGTGCCAGCACCCCTTATAGGTCGGGGAGCACTGAAGCTTTCTTT
CASTPYRSGSTEAFF
>.|TRBJ1-5|TRBV30|TRBD1
TGTGCCTGGAGTAAGGGGACAGCGAATCAGCCCCAGCATTTT
CAWSKGTANQPQHF
>few|TRBJ2-6|TRBV7-2|.
TGTGCCAGCAGCTTAGGGCACACCTCTGGGGCCAACGTCCTGACTTTC
CASSLGHTSGANVLTF
>once|TRBJ1-1|TRBV29-1|.
TGCAGCGGATCGAGCAGGCATGAAGCTTTCTTT
CSGSSRHEAFF
>once|TRBJ2-2|TRBV28|TRBD2
TGTGCCAGCAGTTTCGGACTAGCGGGGATGAACACCGGGGAGCTGTTTTTT
CASSFGLAGMNTGELFF
>.|TRBJ1-6|TRBV5-6|.
TGTGCCAGCAGGTACTCCTATAATTCACCCCTCCACTTT
CASRYSYNSPLHF
>.|TRBJ1-5|TRBV30|.
TGTGCCTGGAACAGAGAAAATAGCAATCAGCCCCAGCATTTT
CAWNRENSNQPQHF
>.|TRBJ1-1|TRBV18|TRBD1
TGTGCCAGCTCACCTAGGACAGGGGCGAACACTGAAGCTTTCTTT
CASSPRTGANTEAFF
>.|TRBJ2-1|TRBV19|.
TGTGCCACCCTAGACTCGTCTTACTCCAATAAGCAGTTCTTC
CATLDSSYSNKQFF
>.|TRBJ2-1|TRBV6-1|.
TGTGCCGGCGGGGAGTCCTACAATGAGCAGTTCTTC
CAGGESYNEQFF
>.|TRBJ2-5|TRBV18|TRBD2
TGTGCCAGCTCACCGGGCCAGACGGGAGGAGAGACCCAGTACTTC
CASSPGQTGGETQYF
>.|TRBJ1-1|TRBV30|.
TGTGCCTGGGGGGTCCTCGGAGTGAACACTGAAGCTTTCTTT
CAWGVLGVNTEAFF
>once|TRBJ1-5|TRBV28|.
TGTGCCAGCAGCCGACAGGTTTGGTTAAGTAGTCAGCCCCAGCATTTT
CASSRQVWLSSQPQHF
>.|TRBJ2-7|TRBV30|TRBD2
TGTGCCTGGAGTAGGCGGGGGGCCTACGAGCAGTACTTC
CAWSRRGAYEQYF
>.|TRBJ2-1|TRBV7-9|TRBD1
TGTGCCAGCAGCAGCCAGTGGACAGGGGTAGGCAATGAGCAGTTCTTC
CASSSQWTGVGNEQFF
>.|TRBJ1-2|TRBV28|.
TGTGCCAGCAGTCTCCCAGCAGGGGCCTATGGCTACACCTTC
CASSLPAGAYGYTF
>.|TRBJ2-6|TRBV28|.
TGTGCCAGCAGTTCCCCAGGGGTCTCTGGGGCCAACGTCCTGACTTTC
CASSSPGVSGANVLTF
>.|TRBJ2-1|TRBV5-1|.
TGCGCCAGCAGCTTGGGACTAGACTCCTACAATGAGCAGTTCTTC
CASSLGLDSYNEQFF
>.|TRBJ1-2|TRBV7-8|TRBD1
TGTGCCAGCAGCTTAGACAGGGGATATGGCTACACCTTC
CASSLDRGYGYTF
>.|TRBJ2-5|TRBV24-1|TRBD1
TGTGCCACCAGTGATCGCGACAGGGCAGGGACCCAGTACTTC
CATSDRDRAGTQYF
>.|TRBJ2-3|TRBV7-9|TRBD1
TGTGCCAGCAGCACATGGACAGGGGGCGTGGGGGATACGCAGTATTTT
CASSTWTGGVGDTQYF
>.|TRBJ1-4|TRBV5-1|TRBD1
TGCGCCAGCAGCTTGGGGGCAGGGGGGACAGGAAAAGAAAAACTGTTTTTT
CASSLGAGGTGKEKLFF
>.|TRBJ2-5|TRBV12-5|TRBD1
TGTGCTAGTGGACGGGACAGGGGGACCCAGTACTTC
CASGRDRGTQYF